The clone carrying this T cell receptor beta chain showed up many times. Its antigen remains unidentified. This sample is drawn from a study of cytomegalovirus exposure and HLA in healthy donors. Healthy people donating bone marrow made up the donors. PCR employed 60 Vbeta and 13 Jbeta primers. Generated by immunoSEQ multiplex PCR, the TCRdb table keeps only in-frame clones and is missing some. There are more than 95,000 clones in the sample; approximately 10% occur only once, and approximately 4.5% lies in the top ten. Study conclusions and caveats: Based on reports, TCR beta sequences accurately predicted HLA-A and HLA-B alleles for most subjects. Available immune exposure information was restricted to CMV serostatus only.

Germline V gives CDR1 ENHRY, CDR2 SYGVKD. J was trimmed by 3 bases and V by 4 bases; bases with no gene match: 0. The length of the CDR3 is 14 residues. The chain is built from TRBV10-3 and TRBJ2-4; 10 nucleotides align to TRBD1. The sequence was collected from a woman younger than 35 in good health and CMV-seropositive. The sample comprised PBMCs. The DNA for the CDR3 is TGTGCCATCAGTGGGACAGGGGGCAAAAACATTCAGTACTTC. As protein: CAISGTGGKNIQYF.